The T cell receptor (beta chain) under discussion was sequenced for a study of regulatory T cells in long-lasting Graves disease. General study results and limits: Preferential use of TRBV28, TRBJ1-2 and TRBJ2-5 was seen in persistent disease.

This clonotype was counted a few times. Its matching antigen is unknown. Germline-derived CDR1 and CDR2 are LNHNV and YYDKDF (reference sequence). V lost 3 bases, J lost 5 bases, and 14 bases lay in between. CDR3 length equals 16 residues. TCR beta libraries were built with iRepertoire HTBI primers and Arm-PCR of CDR3 regions. A single record per CDR3 protein comes from TCRdb applying MiXCR to the multiplex PCR reads. The sample shows roughly 430,000 distinct CDR3 sequences, 21% of them seen only once. The time point: persistent/refractory GD, antithyroid drugs over 5 years with positive TRAb. PBMCs were the source of the RNA used for TCR sequencing. The patients were enrolled through endocrinology in Xi'an, China.

This specimen consisted of peripheral blood mononuclear cells (PBMCs), obtained when the disease was refractory, from a patient treated with antithyroid drugs. The sequence was collected from a female donor with Graves disease. The chain couples TRBV15 to TRBJ1-6; no firm D call. The CDR3 loop is CATSSRPVGNNSPLHF. The DNA of the CDR3 is TGTGCCACCAGCAGTCGACCTGTCGGTAATAATTCACCCCTCCACTTT.